This T cell receptor beta chain was captured in a study of T cell responses to AZD1222 COVID-19 vaccine. Study-level background: Doses given second, at about 4 or about 12 weeks, were pooled.

This clone came up a few times. What it recognizes is unknown. TCRdb's table, derived via immunoSEQ multiplex PCR, lists solely in-frame clones and lacks some. Of over 100,000 clones in the sample, around 83% were seen once. Findings and caveats of the study: Mostly white British, mostly female donors; authors suggested clonal diversity may be underestimated. Dominant at 160-218 and 743-854, vaccine-associated CD4 TCRs also spanned spike.

Germline V gene data show CDR1 as MNHEY and CDR2 as SVGAGI. Trimming removed 6 bases from V and 2 bases from J; junction bases left unmatched: 4. This CDR3 spans 15 amino acids. The source was peripheral blood, collected on day 0 of AZD1222 vaccination. The rearrangement uses TRBV6-5 and TRBJ2-1; TRBD2 matches 10 bases. This clonotype originated in an adult in good health. CDR3 in DNA: TGTGCCAGCAGGGGGACTAGCGCCACCTACAATGAGCAGTTCTTC. It yields the protein CASRGTSATYNEQFF.